These T cell receptor beta chains were read from a single sample in a study of OX40 agonist ivuxolimab in advanced cancers. Using immunoSEQ multiplex PCR, the repertoire was profiled, and TCRdb retains in-frame clones only, with some absent. The data hold around 84,000 clones, with 75% to 95% observed a single time. Sequenced material: CD4+ or CD8+ T cells sorted from blood, taken in a trial of the OX40 agonist ivuxolimab. The source of these receptors is an adult with an advanced solid tumor such as melanoma, head and neck, liver or kidney cancer. Both conserved end residues are part of each CDR3. The D gene is left open where the match is weak. Size is stated for part of the rows, as once, few or many counts, or as a class when the clone is expanded.

d_gene	v_gene	abundance	j_gene	CDR3aa	CDR3nt
.	TRBV19	.	TRBJ2-7	CASSPPEIADTYEQYF	TGTGCCAGTAGTCCCCCCGAGATAGCGGACACCTACGAGCAGTACTTC
.	TRBV21-1	.	TRBJ2-1	CASSSGGGRPYNEQFF	TGTGCCAGCAGCAGCGGAGGCGGGAGGCCTTACAATGAGCAGTTCTTC
.	TRBV4-2	.	TRBJ2-1	CASRPHDRSYNEQFF	TGTGCCAGCAGACCTCACGACAGATCATACAATGAGCAGTTCTTC
.	TRBV4-2	.	TRBJ2-2	CASSQGLLGADTGELFF	TGTGCCAGCAGCCAAGGGCTTTTGGGGGCGGACACCGGGGAGCTGTTTTTT
TRBD1	TRBV2	.	TRBJ2-1	CASSPRTGVNEQFF	TGTGCCAGCAGTCCGAGGACAGGGGTCAATGAGCAGTTCTTC
TRBD2	TRBV19	.	TRBJ2-7	CASSSPPGLAAYEQYF	TGTGCCAGTAGTTCACCCCCAGGGCTAGCGGCCTACGAGCAGTACTTC
.	TRBV5-6	.	TRBJ2-3	CASSLAAGDTQYF	TGTGCCAGCAGCTTGGCGGCCGGGGATACGCAGTATTTT
TRBD1	TRBV12-5	once	TRBJ2-1	CASGFGQGNGDEQFF	TGTGCTAGTGGTTTCGGACAGGGGAATGGCGATGAGCAGTTCTTC
TRBD2	TRBV5-1	.	TRBJ2-5	CASSPGLAGGMETQYF	TGCGCCAGCAGCCCGGGACTAGCGGGAGGGATGGAGACCCAGTACTTC
TRBD1	TRBV27	.	TRBJ2-2	CASSPRGRNTGELFF	TGTGCCAGCAGTCCCAGGGGGCGAAACACCGGGGAGCTGTTTTTT
.	TRBV28	.	TRBJ2-6	CASSPLSGANVLTF	TGTGCCAGCTCCCCCTTGTCTGGGGCCAACGTCCTGACTTTC
.	TRBV28	.	TRBJ2-5	CASSLGGSQETQYF	TGTGCCAGCAGTTTAGGGGGCAGCCAAGAGACCCAGTACTTC
TRBD2	TRBV10-3	.	TRBJ2-7	CAISEPGLAGYEQYF	TGTGCCATCAGTGAACCGGGACTAGCGGGATACGAGCAGTACTTC
TRBD2	TRBV19	.	TRBJ2-1	CASSRALTSGYNEQFF	TGTGCCAGTAGTAGAGCACTGACTAGCGGATACAATGAGCAGTTCTTC
.	TRBV11-3	.	TRBJ2-1	CASSLVAASDEQFF	TGTGCCAGCAGCTTAGTCGCTGCGTCAGATGAGCAGTTCTTC
TRBD2	TRBV5-6	.	TRBJ2-5	CASKLAGLQETQYF	TGTGCCAGTAAACTAGCGGGGCTTCAAGAGACCCAGTACTTC
TRBD1	TRBV28	.	TRBJ2-2	CASSSPQGAVTGELFF	TGTGCCAGCAGTTCCCCACAGGGGGCAGTCACCGGGGAGCTGTTTTTT
TRBD2	TRBV11-3	.	TRBJ2-5	CASSLDGTNQETQYF	TGTGCCAGCAGCCTTGACGGGACTAACCAAGAGACCCAGTACTTC
.	TRBV20-1	.	TRBJ1-2	CRMGENYGYTF	TGCAGGATGGGGGAAAACTATGGCTACACCTTC
.	TRBV30	.	TRBJ2-3	CAWSGARTDTQYF	TGTGCCTGGAGTGGGGCTAGGACAGATACGCAGTATTTT
TRBD2	TRBV28	few	TRBJ2-5	CASSSSLSGGTQETQYF	TGTGCCAGCAGTTCAAGTTTGAGCGGGGGGACACAAGAGACCCAGTACTTC
.	TRBV2	.	TRBJ1-6	CASSRRQLFSYNSPLHF	TGTGCCAGCAGTAGACGACAGCTCTTCTCCTATAATTCACCCCTCCACTTT
TRBD2	TRBV5-1	.	TRBJ2-6	CASSPGLAGASSGANVLTF	TGCGCCAGCAGCCCCGGACTAGCGGGAGCAAGCTCTGGGGCCAACGTCCTGACTTTC
.	TRBV23-1	.	TRBJ2-1	CASSQSYPDEQFF	TGCGCCAGCAGTCAATCGTATCCGGATGAGCAGTTCTTC
TRBD1	TRBV28	.	TRBJ1-1	CASSTTGRNTEAFF	TGTGCCAGCAGTACGACAGGGCGGAACACTGAAGCTTTCTTT
.	TRBV7-9	.	TRBJ2-1	CASSPGGSYNEQFF	TGTGCCAGCAGCCCTGGCGGCTCCTACAATGAGCAGTTCTTC
TRBD1	TRBV29-1	.	TRBJ2-5	CSWGQGEETQYF	TGCAGCTGGGGACAGGGGGAAGAGACCCAGTACTTC
.	TRBV28	.	TRBJ2-5	CASSLGGAGETQYF	TGTGCCAGCAGTTTGGGGGGCGCGGGAGAGACCCAGTACTTC
TRBD2	TRBV7-9	.	TRBJ2-5	CASSVASGVGEETQYF	TGTGCCAGCAGCGTAGCTAGCGGGGTAGGAGAGGAGACCCAGTACTTC
.	TRBV27	.	TRBJ2-1	CASGPTTAPVGGEQFF	TGTGCCAGCGGACCAACGACAGCCCCCGTCGGTGGTGAGCAGTTCTTC
TRBD2	TRBV6-5	.	TRBJ2-3	CASSSGGEYDTQYF	TGTGCCAGCTCTAGCGGGGGAGAGTATGATACGCAGTATTTT
.	TRBV2	.	TRBJ2-3	CASSQGGNTQYF	TGTGCCAGCAGTCAGGGGGGGAATACGCAGTATTTT
.	TRBV6-5	.	TRBJ1-5	CASSEIPEEPQHF	TGTGCCAGCAGTGAGATCCCGGAGGAGCCCCAGCATTTT
.	TRBV6-5	.	TRBJ1-3	CASSYSTPNSGNTIYF	TGTGCCAGCAGTTACTCGACACCTAACTCTGGAAACACCATATATTTT